A single TCR beta chain is shown here with its context. The sample comes from a study of cytomegalovirus exposure and HLA in healthy donors. PCR was performed using 60 Vbeta and 13 Jbeta primers. Profiling relied on immunoSEQ multiplex PCR, and the TCRdb table lists in-frame clones only, not all of them. The sample holds 120,000 or so clones, 60% to 85% seen once. This clonotype was obtained from a female donor in good health and CMV-seronegative. Sequenced sample: PBMCs.

The CDR3, as DNA: TGCAGCGTAGCGGGGGGAAATCACAATGAGCAGTTCTTC. Protein product: CSVAGGNHNEQFF. This chain links TRBV29-1 with TRBJ2-1, with TRBD2 identical over 9 bases. The CDR3 has 13 residues. The V and J ends lost 6 bases and 5 bases, in that order; junction bases with no gene match: 5. Germline V gene data show CDR1 as SQVTM and CDR2 as ANQGSEA.